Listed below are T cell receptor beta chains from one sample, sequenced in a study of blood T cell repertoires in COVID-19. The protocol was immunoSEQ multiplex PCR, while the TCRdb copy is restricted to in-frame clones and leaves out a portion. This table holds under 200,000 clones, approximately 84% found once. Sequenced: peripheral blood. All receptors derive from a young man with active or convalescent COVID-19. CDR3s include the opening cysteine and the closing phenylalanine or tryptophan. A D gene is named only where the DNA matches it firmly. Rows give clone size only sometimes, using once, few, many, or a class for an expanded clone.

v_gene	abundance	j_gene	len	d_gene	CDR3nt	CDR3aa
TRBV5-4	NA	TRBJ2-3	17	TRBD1	TGTGCCAGCAGCTCCAGGACAGGGGGGGGGAACACAGATACGCAGTATTTT	CASSSRTGGGNTDTQYF
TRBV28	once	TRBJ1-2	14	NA	TGTGCCAGCAGTTTGCCAGGGCTCTACTATGGCTACACCTTC	CASSLPGLYYGYTF
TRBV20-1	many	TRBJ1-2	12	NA	TGCAGTGCTAGTTCCTCGCCGACAGATCAGAGGTTC	CSASSSPTDQRF
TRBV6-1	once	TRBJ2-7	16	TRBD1	TGTGCCAGCAGTGACCTACTAAGGACAGGGAGCTACGAGCAGTACTTC	CASSDLLRTGSYEQYF
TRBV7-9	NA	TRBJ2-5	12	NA	TGTGCCAGCGGTGACAGACAAGAGACCCAGTACTTC	CASGDRQETQYF
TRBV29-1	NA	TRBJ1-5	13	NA	TGCAGCGTGAACGGGGGGGTTGGTCAGCCCCAGCATTTT	CSVNGGVGQPQHF
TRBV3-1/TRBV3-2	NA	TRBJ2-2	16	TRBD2	TGTGCCAGCAGCCAAGATCCGGGAGGGCCTACCGGGGAGCTGTTTTTT	CASSQDPGGPTGELFF
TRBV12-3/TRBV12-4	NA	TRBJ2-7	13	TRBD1	TGTGCCAGCAGCAAGGGACAGCCCTACGAGCAGTACTTC	CASSKGQPYEQYF
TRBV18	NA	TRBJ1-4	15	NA	TGTGCCAGCTCACCTCCTGGGACACAAAATGAAAAACTGTTTTTT	CASSPPGTQNEKLFF
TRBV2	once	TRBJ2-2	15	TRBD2	TGTGCCAGCAGTGAAATAGCGGGGGGAACCGGGGAGCTGTTTTTT	CASSEIAGGTGELFF
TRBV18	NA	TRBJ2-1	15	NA	TGTGCCAGCTCACCATTAAGCAGCGGGCTTTCTGAGCAGTTCTTC	CASSPLSSGLSEQFF
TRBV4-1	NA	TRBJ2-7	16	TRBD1	TGCGCCAGCAGCCAAGGGACAGGGGGCGCCCCCTACGAGCAGTACTTC	CASSQGTGGAPYEQYF
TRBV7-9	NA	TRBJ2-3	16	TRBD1	TGTGCCAGCAGCTTATCACAGGGGGGCGGCACAGATACGCAGTATTTT	CASSLSQGGGTDTQYF
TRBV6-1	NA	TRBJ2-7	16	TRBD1	TGTGCCAGCAGTGACGGTGAGTGGACAGGAGGCCCGGAGCAGTACTTC	CASSDGEWTGGPEQYF
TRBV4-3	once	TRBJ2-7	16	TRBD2	TGCGCCAGCAGCCAAGATCGGACTAGCGGGAACTACGAGCAGTACTTC	CASSQDRTSGNYEQYF
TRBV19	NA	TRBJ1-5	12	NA	TGTGCCAGTTCCCCCTCCAATCAGCCCCAGCATTTT	CASSPSNQPQHF
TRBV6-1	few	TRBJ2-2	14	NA	TGTGCCAGCAGTGAGGCCTTATACACCGGGGAGCTGTTTTTT	CASSEALYTGELFF
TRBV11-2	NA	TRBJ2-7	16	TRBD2	TGTGCCAGCAGCTCAGGCCCAGCGGGGGCCGCCTACGAGCAGTACTTC	CASSSGPAGAAYEQYF
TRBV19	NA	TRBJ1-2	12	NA	TGTGCCAGTAGTAGAGGGCCGGATGGCTACACCTTC	CASSRGPDGYTF
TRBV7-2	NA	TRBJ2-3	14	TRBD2	TGTGCCAGCAGCCCGGGACTAGTCCCAGATACGCAGTATTTT	CASSPGLVPDTQYF
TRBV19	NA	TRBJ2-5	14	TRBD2	TGTGCCAGTAGTAAGGGGACTAGCAGGGAGACCCAGTACTTC	CASSKGTSRETQYF
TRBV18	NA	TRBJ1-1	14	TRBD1	TGTGCCAGCTCACCAACGGGACAGGGGACTGAAGCTTTCTTT	CASSPTGQGTEAFF
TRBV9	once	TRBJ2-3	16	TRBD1	TGTGCCAGCAGCGTCCTTCCGGGACAGGGCACAGATACGCAGTATTTT	CASSVLPGQGTDTQYF
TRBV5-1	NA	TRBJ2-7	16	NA	TGCGCCAGCAGCTTCAACCCCAGGGGATCACTGCGGGAGCAGTACTTC	CASSFNPRGSLREQYF
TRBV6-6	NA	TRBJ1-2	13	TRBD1	TGTGCCAGCAGTGCGGGACAGAGCTATGGCTACACCTTC	CASSAGQSYGYTF
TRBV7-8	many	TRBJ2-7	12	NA	TGTGCCAGCAGCCATTCAGGGAACGAGCAGTACTTC	CASSHSGNEQYF
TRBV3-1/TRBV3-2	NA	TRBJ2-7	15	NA	TGTGCCAGCAGCCAAGATAGGGGCAGGAGATACGAGCAGTACTTC	CASSQDRGRRYEQYF
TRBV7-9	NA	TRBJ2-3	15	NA	TGTGCCAGAGTCGAGGCGGAAGGGGGCACAGATACGCAGTATTTT	CARVEAEGGTDTQYF
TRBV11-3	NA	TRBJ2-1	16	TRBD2	TGTGCCAGCAGCCTGCGGACTAGCGGATTTGGCGATGAGCAGTTCTTC	CASSLRTSGFGDEQFF
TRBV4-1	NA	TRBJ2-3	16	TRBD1	TGCGCCAGCAGCCAAGAAGGACAGGGGGCTGAAGATACGCAGTATTTT	CASSQEGQGAEDTQYF
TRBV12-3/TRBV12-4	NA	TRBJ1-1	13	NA	TGTGCCAGCAGTTCTCCAGACCATGGGGGGGCTTTCTTT	CASSSPDHGGAFF
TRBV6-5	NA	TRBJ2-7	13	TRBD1	TGTGCCAGCAGCCTTGACAGGGGGTATGAGCAGTACTTC	CASSLDRGYEQYF
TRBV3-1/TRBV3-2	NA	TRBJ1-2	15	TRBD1	TGTGCCAGCAGCCGGCCGGGACAGAGTAACTATGGCTACACCTTC	CASSRPGQSNYGYTF
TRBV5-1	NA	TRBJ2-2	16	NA	TGCGCCAGCAGCTTGATTTCAGGGCGGAACACCGGGGAGCTGTTTTTT	CASSLISGRNTGELFF
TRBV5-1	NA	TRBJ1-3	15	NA	TGCGCCAGCAAAGCAGCGGCAAGCTCTGGAAACACCATATATTTT	CASKAAASSGNTIYF
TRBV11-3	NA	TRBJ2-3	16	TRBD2	TGTGCCAGCAGCTCCAGAACCGGGGGGAGTGCAGATACGCAGTATTTT	CASSSRTGGSADTQYF
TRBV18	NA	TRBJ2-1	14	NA	TGTGCCAGCTCACCCCGGACTGTATACAATGAGCAGTTCTTC	CASSPRTVYNEQFF
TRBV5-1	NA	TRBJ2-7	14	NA	TGCGCCAGCAGCCTAAACCCGGACAGCTACGAGCAGTACTTC	CASSLNPDSYEQYF
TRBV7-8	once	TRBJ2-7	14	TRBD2	TGTGCCAGCAGCTCACTAGCGGGAGTCTACGAGCAGTACTTC	CASSSLAGVYEQYF
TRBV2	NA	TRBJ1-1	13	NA	TGTGCCAGCAGCGGGGCCCCGGGAGGTGAAGCTTTCTTT	CASSGAPGGEAFF
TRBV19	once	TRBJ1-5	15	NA	TGTGCCAGTAGTATAGGGACAGCGATCAATCAGCCCCAGCATTTT	CASSIGTAINQPQHF